The 8 T cell receptor beta chains in this list originate from one sample, sequenced in a study of CD8 T cells in ankylosing spondylitis. General study results and limits: There was a TCR beta motif, made of eight highly homologous variants, that appeared characteristic of ankylosing spondylitis blood.

TCRdb reprocessed the 5' RACE reads with MiXCR, giving one entry per CDR3 protein. The sample has a few hundred thousand distinct CDR3 sequences; over 9.5% are singletons. Antigens of these TCRs are unknown. The sequenced material came from blood, either unsorted or a sorted T cell fraction (not recorded which). Receptors were obtained from a male donor with ankylosing spondylitis.

This clonotype turned up a few times. The chain uses TRBV7-2 and TRBJ1-4; no clear D. The CDR3 totals 13 residues. The V gene lost 5 bases and the J gene lost 7 bases, with 11 bases spanning the gap. Germline CDR1 SGHTA, CDR2 FQGNSA. The CDR3 DNA sequence: TGTGCCAGCAGCCCAGCCAAGGGTGAAAAACTGTTTTTT. This translates into CASSPAKGEKLFF. The entire variable domain, with the rest obtained from reference TRBV7-2 and TRBJ1-4, is as follows: GAGVSQSPSNKVTEKGKDVELRCDPISGHTALYWYRQSLGQGLEFLIYFQGNSAPDKSGLPSDRFSAERTGGSVSTLTIQRTQQEDSAVYLCASSPAKGEKLFFGSGTQLSVL.

The CDR3 sequence is CASTDLVSSYNEQFF. In DNA form, the CDR3 reads TGTGCCAGCACCGATCTAGTGAGCTCCTACAATGAGCAGTTCTTC. This chain joins TRBV12-3 or TRBV12-4 and TRBJ2-1; D gene unclear. This CDR3 is 15 amino acids long. Trimming shortened V by 7 bases and J by 0 bases, and 13 bases separated the two germline ends.

This clonotype was detected a few times. J is TRBJ2-5 and V is TRBV29-1, with TRBD1 matching over 8 bases. The junction had 6 bases not matched to a gene; V was cut back by 7 bases and J by 5 bases. The CDR3 runs 12 residues. Germline loops: CDR1 SQVTM, CDR2 ANQGSEA. CDR3 loop: CSGTGGQETQYF. CDR3 nucleotide sequence: TGCAGCGGCACAGGGGGACAGGAGACCCAGTACTTC. Variable domain in full (rest from reference TRBV29-1 and TRBJ2-5): SAVISQKPSRDICQRGTSLTIQCQVDSQVTMMFWYRQQPGQSLTLIATANQGSEATYESGFVIDKFPISRPNLTFSTLTVSNMSPEDSSIYLCSGTGGQETQYFGPGTRLLVL.

The V gene is TRBV18, the J gene TRBJ1-5, with D possibly being TRBD1 (6 bases). Germline lookup yields CDR1 KGHSH and CDR2 LQKENI. V lost 3 bases and J lost 0, with 9 bases in between. This CDR3 comprises 15 residues. Here the CDR3 reads CASSPGTTSNQPQHF. CDR3 DNA sequence: TGTGCCAGCTCACCTGGGACAACTAGCAATCAGCCCCAGCATTTT.

This clonotype showed up just a few times. The chain recombines TRBV5-1 with TRBJ2-5, with 10 bases aligning to TRBD2. Trimming cost V 3 bases and J 5 bases; bases outside gene matches: 7. The length of the CDR3 is 15 residues. In germline, CDR1 is SGHRS, CDR2 YFSETQ. Here the CDR3 DNA reads TGCGCCAGCAGCTCTGGGACTAGCGACATGGAGACCCAGTACTTC. Amino acids: CASSSGTSDMETQYF.

The chain combines TRBV21-1 with TRBJ2-7; TRBD2 is taken as the D call from the table, unchecked against the DNA. TRBV21-1 is labeled a pseudogene. The CDR3 totals 12 residues. CDR3 loop: CASSKSPHEQYV. The CDR3 region has the DNA TGTGCCAGCAGCAAGAGTCCGCACGAGCAGTACGTC.

This clonotype has only a few counts. The V gene is TRBV9, the J gene TRBJ2-7; D possibly matches TRBD1 or TRBD2 (5 bases each). V was clipped by 0 bases and J by 4 bases, with 14 bases between them. This CDR3 contains 15 residues. Germline loops: CDR1 SGDLS, CDR2 YYNGEE. The CDR3 region is CASSVGDGRPYEQYF. The CDR3 region has the DNA TGTGCCAGCAGCGTAGGGGACGGCAGACCTTACGAGCAGTACTTC.

V usage is TRBV25-1 and J usage is TRBJ2-7; 7 nucleotides agree with TRBD2. V lost 8 bases to trimming and J lost 7 bases; unmatched junction nucleotides: 2. The CDR3 has 10 residues. CDR1 is MGHDK, CDR2 SYGVNS, per germline. The CDR3 here is CASGEGEQYF. DNA of the CDR3: TGTGCCAGCGGGGAGGGAGAGCAGTACTTC.